Listed below are T cell receptor beta chains from one sample, sequenced in a study of T cells in Graves' hyperthyroidism and ophthalmopathy. One entry per CDR3 protein results from TCRdb running MiXCR on the multiplex PCR reads. This table holds over 300,000 distinct CDR3 sequences, 14% found once. The sequencing sample was made of blood. These receptors were obtained from a woman aged 60 to 75 with Graves' hyperthyroidism. Both conserved end residues are part of each CDR3. Each record gives: J gene, D gene, V gene, clone size, CDR3 protein, CDR3 DNA. A D gene is named only where the DNA matches it firmly. Only part of the rows carry a size: once, few, many, or a class if the clone is expanded.

j_call: TRBJ2-7; d_call: NA; v_call: TRBV9; clone_size: few; cdr3_aa: CASSPEAGDEQYF; cdr3_nt: TGTGCCAGCAGCCCCGAAGCAGGGGACGAGCAGTACTTC
j_call: TRBJ2-7; d_call: NA; v_call: TRBV29-1; clone_size: many; cdr3_aa: CSVVGGRRNYEQYF; cdr3_nt: TGCAGCGTTGTAGGGGGACGCAGGAACTACGAGCAGTACTTC
j_call: TRBJ1-5; d_call: NA; v_call: TRBV5-6; clone_size: NA; cdr3_aa: CASSLEPGPQHF; cdr3_nt: TGTGCCAGCAGCTTGGAGCCAGGGCCCCAGCATTTT
j_call: TRBJ2-2; d_call: NA; v_call: TRBV2; clone_size: many; cdr3_aa: CASQAGGSTGELFF; cdr3_nt: TGTGCCAGTCAGGCCGGGGGAAGCACCGGGGAGCTGTTTTTT
j_call: TRBJ1-3; d_call: NA; v_call: TRBV7-9; clone_size: many; cdr3_aa: CASSFPRATGNTIYF; cdr3_nt: TGTGCCAGCAGCTTTCCCAGGGCGACTGGAAACACCATATATTTT
j_call: TRBJ2-7; d_call: TRBD1; v_call: TRBV19; clone_size: many; cdr3_aa: CASSTRTGGYEQYF; cdr3_nt: TGTGCCAGCAGCACCCGGACAGGGGGCTACGAGCAGTACTTC
j_call: TRBJ2-7; d_call: TRBD2; v_call: TRBV5-1; clone_size: NA; cdr3_aa: CASSLTGTSGGLSYEQYF; cdr3_nt: TGCGCCAGCAGCTTGACCGGGACTAGCGGGGGACTTTCCTACGAGCAGTACTTC
j_call: TRBJ2-1; d_call: NA; v_call: TRBV7-2; clone_size: NA; cdr3_aa: CASSQIRRNERFF; cdr3_nt: TGTGCCAGCAGCCAGATCCGACGCAATGAGCGGTTCTTC
j_call: TRBJ2-3; d_call: TRBD2; v_call: TRBV5-1; clone_size: many; cdr3_aa: CASKDSSGGDTQYF; cdr3_nt: TGCGCCAGCAAAGATTCTAGCGGAGGAGATACGCAGTATTTT
j_call: TRBJ1-2; d_call: NA; v_call: TRBV29-1; clone_size: few; cdr3_aa: CSAFDRNYGYTF; cdr3_nt: TGCAGCGCCTTCGACAGGAACTATGGCTACACCTTC
j_call: TRBJ2-1; d_call: TRBD2; v_call: TRBV20-1; clone_size: NA; cdr3_aa: CSASYGSGISYNEQFF; cdr3_nt: TGCAGTGCTAGCTACGGGAGCGGGATCTCCTACAATGAGCAGTTCTTC
j_call: TRBJ1-1; d_call: NA; v_call: TRBV28; clone_size: many; cdr3_aa: CASSPTRENTEAFF; cdr3_nt: TGTGCCAGCAGCCCGACCCGGGAGAACACTGAAGCTTTCTTT
j_call: TRBJ2-7; d_call: NA; v_call: TRBV6-9; clone_size: NA; cdr3_aa: CASSSAPYEQYF; cdr3_nt: TGTGCCAGCAGTTCAGCCCCCTACGAGCAGTACTTC
j_call: TRBJ2-2; d_call: NA; v_call: TRBV27; clone_size: many; cdr3_aa: CASWEGVRTGELFF; cdr3_nt: TGTGCCAGTTGGGAGGGGGTCCGCACCGGGGAGCTGTTTTTT
j_call: TRBJ1-5; d_call: TRBD1; v_call: TRBV10-3; clone_size: NA; cdr3_aa: CAISESGQGYQPQHF; cdr3_nt: TGTGCCATCAGTGAGTCGGGACAGGGATACCAGCCCCAGCATTTT
j_call: TRBJ2-1; d_call: NA; v_call: TRBV18; clone_size: many; cdr3_aa: CASSPPGPGEQFF; cdr3_nt: TGTGCCAGCTCACCACCGGGCCCCGGGGAGCAGTTCTTC
j_call: TRBJ2-7; d_call: NA; v_call: TRBV28; clone_size: many; cdr3_aa: CASYNPTSLGSYEQYF; cdr3_nt: TGTGCCAGCTATAACCCAACTAGCCTGGGCTCCTACGAGCAGTACTTC
j_call: TRBJ2-7; d_call: NA; v_call: TRBV4-1; clone_size: few; cdr3_aa: CASSQAPVAYEQYF; cdr3_nt: TGCGCCAGCAGCCAAGCACCGGTAGCCTACGAGCAGTACTTC
j_call: TRBJ2-5; d_call: NA; v_call: TRBV7-9; clone_size: NA; cdr3_aa: CASSLGGGAPYQETQYF; cdr3_nt: TGTGCCAGCAGCTTGGGTGGTGGCGCCCCTTACCAAGAGACCCAGTACTTC
j_call: TRBJ2-1; d_call: TRBD2; v_call: TRBV20-1; clone_size: NA; cdr3_aa: CSAASRGAGGGAGKQFF; cdr3_nt: TGCAGTGCTGCCTCACGGGGTGCGGGCGGGGGGGCAGGGAAGCAGTTCTTC
j_call: TRBJ1-1; d_call: NA; v_call: TRBV5-1; clone_size: many; cdr3_aa: CASRRSGTDTEAFF; cdr3_nt: TGCGCCAGCAGGAGATCGGGGACGGACACTGAAGCTTTCTTT
j_call: TRBJ2-4; d_call: TRBD2; v_call: TRBV19; clone_size: NA; cdr3_aa: CASSAYPGTSGTNIQYF; cdr3_nt: TGTGCCAGTAGTGCCTACCCCGGGACTAGCGGGACAAACATTCAGTACTTC
j_call: TRBJ2-1; d_call: NA; v_call: TRBV28; clone_size: many; cdr3_aa: CASGIYNEQFF; cdr3_nt: TGTGCCAGCGGGATTTACAATGAGCAGTTCTTC
j_call: TRBJ2-1; d_call: TRBD2; v_call: TRBV12-3/TRBV12-4; clone_size: few; cdr3_aa: CASRISGSVTDEQFF; cdr3_nt: TGTGCCAGCAGAATTAGCGGGAGCGTTACGGATGAGCAGTTCTTC
j_call: TRBJ1-1; d_call: NA; v_call: TRBV18; clone_size: many; cdr3_aa: CASSESQLGAVNTEAFF; cdr3_nt: TGTGCCAGCTCAGAATCACAGTTGGGCGCTGTGAACACTGAAGCTTTCTTT
j_call: TRBJ2-1; d_call: NA; v_call: TRBV11-2; clone_size: NA; cdr3_aa: CASSLAPGSEQFF; cdr3_nt: TGTGCCAGCAGCTTGGCCCCGGGCAGCGAGCAGTTCTTC
j_call: TRBJ2-5; d_call: NA; v_call: TRBV27; clone_size: many; cdr3_aa: CASSESRETQYF; cdr3_nt: TGTGCCAGCAGTGAGAGCCGGGAGACCCAGTACTTC
j_call: TRBJ2-1; d_call: TRBD2; v_call: TRBV9; clone_size: NA; cdr3_aa: CASSVEPTLAGGHNEQFF; cdr3_nt: TGTGCCAGCAGCGTAGAACCCACTTTAGCGGGAGGACACAATGAGCAGTTCTTC
j_call: TRBJ2-2; d_call: NA; v_call: TRBV5-1; clone_size: many; cdr3_aa: CASRSGTPAGGELFF; cdr3_nt: TGCGCCAGCAGGTCCGGGACCCCTGCCGGCGGGGAGCTGTTTTTT
j_call: TRBJ2-3; d_call: NA; v_call: TRBV4-1; clone_size: NA; cdr3_aa: CASSQDLTIYTDTQYF; cdr3_nt: TGCGCCAGCAGCCAAGATTTGACAATATACACAGATACGCAGTATTTT
j_call: TRBJ2-1; d_call: NA; v_call: TRBV2; clone_size: many; cdr3_aa: CASGKSGGLNNEQFF; cdr3_nt: TGTGCCAGCGGTAAATCGGGGGGCTTAAACAATGAGCAGTTCTTC
j_call: TRBJ2-1; d_call: TRBD2; v_call: TRBV13; clone_size: few; cdr3_aa: CASSSRGGTSGSSYNEQFF; cdr3_nt: TGTGCCAGCAGCTCCCGTGGGGGGACTAGCGGTAGCTCCTACAATGAGCAGTTCTTC
j_call: TRBJ2-2; d_call: NA; v_call: TRBV27; clone_size: many; cdr3_aa: CASKGQLVTGELFF; cdr3_nt: TGTGCCAGCAAGGGGCAGCTAGTCACCGGGGAGCTGTTTTTT
j_call: TRBJ2-7; d_call: TRBD2; v_call: TRBV6-1; clone_size: many; cdr3_aa: CASSEPGGPNYEQYF; cdr3_nt: TGTGCCAGCAGTGAGCCGGGGGGACCAAACTACGAGCAGTACTTC
j_call: TRBJ2-4; d_call: NA; v_call: TRBV20-1; clone_size: many; cdr3_aa: CSARTGSKNIQYF; cdr3_nt: TGCAGTGCTAGGACAGGATCCAAAAACATTCAGTACTTC
j_call: TRBJ2-7; d_call: TRBD2; v_call: TRBV2; clone_size: many; cdr3_aa: CASSDGGTSGRYEQYF; cdr3_nt: TGTGCCAGCAGTGATGGAGGGACTAGCGGGAGGTACGAGCAGTACTTC
j_call: TRBJ2-7; d_call: TRBD2; v_call: TRBV12-3/TRBV12-4; clone_size: many; cdr3_aa: CASSSSGPYEQYF; cdr3_nt: TGTGCCAGCAGTTCTAGCGGACCCTACGAGCAGTACTTC
j_call: TRBJ1-1; d_call: TRBD1; v_call: TRBV20-1; clone_size: many; cdr3_aa: CSARQGAGTEAFF; cdr3_nt: TGCAGTGCGAGACAGGGGGCTGGCACTGAAGCTTTCTTT
j_call: TRBJ2-7; d_call: TRBD2; v_call: TRBV6-1; clone_size: many; cdr3_aa: CASSEFPSGSYEQYF; cdr3_nt: TGTGCCAGCAGTGAATTCCCTAGCGGGAGTTACGAGCAGTACTTC
j_call: TRBJ2-1; d_call: TRBD2; v_call: TRBV24-1; clone_size: many; cdr3_aa: CATSDLGAGGEEQFF; cdr3_nt: TGTGCCACCAGTGATCTCGGGGCGGGGGGGGAGGAGCAGTTCTTC
j_call: TRBJ2-7; d_call: NA; v_call: TRBV29-1; clone_size: few; cdr3_aa: CSAVRGPYEQYF; cdr3_nt: TGCAGCGCGGTGAGGGGCCCCTACGAGCAGTACTTC
j_call: TRBJ1-2; d_call: TRBD1; v_call: TRBV3-1; clone_size: many; cdr3_aa: CASSQGAGQSGKGYTF; cdr3_nt: TGTGCCAGCAGCCAAGGAGCGGGACAGTCGGGTAAAGGCTACACCTTC
j_call: TRBJ2-3; d_call: TRBD2; v_call: TRBV29-1; clone_size: many; cdr3_aa: CSTPVSGGDTQYF; cdr3_nt: TGCAGCACCCCGGTTAGCGGGGGAGATACGCAGTATTTT
j_call: TRBJ2-1; d_call: NA; v_call: TRBV28; clone_size: NA; cdr3_aa: CASTWTVSSYNEQFF; cdr3_nt: TGTGCCAGCACCTGGACAGTCTCTTCCTACAATGAGCAGTTCTTC
j_call: TRBJ2-1; d_call: NA; v_call: TRBV19; clone_size: NA; cdr3_aa: CASSTQKAEHYNEQFF; cdr3_nt: TGTGCCAGTAGTACGCAAAAAGCGGAGCACTACAATGAGCAGTTCTTC